This T cell receptor (beta chain) is from a study of blood T cell repertoires in COVID-19. Turning to the study itself: Acute-phase and convalescent COVID-19 samples originated in the United States, Italy and Spain. In each case, the material was cDNA or gDNA derived from T cells, B-cell-depleted T cells, or PBMCs.

As handled by the study authors: Nucleated cell counts were estimated from reference gene primer amplification. Sequenced by immunoSEQ multiplex PCR; TCRdb stores in-frame clones only, minus some. For V, J and clone size, that table is used; D and trimming come from the DNA. This table holds roughly 35,000 clones, approximately 82% found once. Between the trimmed V and J ends, which lost 5 bases and 15 bases, there was a span of 15 bases. Looked up from germline, CDR1 is SGHRS and CDR2 is YFSETQ. The CDR3 has 11 residues. The rearrangement joins TRBV5-1 to TRBJ2-1, with D unresolved. The source material was peripheral blood. The sequence was obtained from a woman aged 60-75 years with acute or convalescent COVID-19. The CDR3 DNA follows: TGCGCCAGCAGACCAGTGGCCGTCCCGTTCTTC. Residues: CASRPVAVPFF.